A single sample is the source of the 3 T cell receptor beta chains below, sequenced in a study of post-analysis software for immune sequencing data. Study results and limitations: Patients showed TRBV5-6, TRBV5-1 and TRBV20-1 among five TRBV segments more frequent than in controls.

Prepared TCR beta cDNA libraries contained unique molecular identifiers. MiXCR, applied by TCRdb to the PCR reads, yields one record per CDR3 protein. The data contain approximately 690,000 distinct CDR3 sequences, 59% of them singletons. These TCRs are of unknown antigen specificity. Sequencing input: blood. The receptors derive from a girl aged 2-10 years with multiple sclerosis.

This clonotype was picked up a small number of times. The J gene is TRBJ2-7, the V gene TRBV7-2; D ambiguous. Trimming removed 5 bases from V and 2 bases from J, with 19 bases in between. This CDR3 spans 16 amino acids. CDR1 and CDR2 (germline): SGHTA, FQGNSA. The CDR3: CASSPRLAVTAYEQYF. CDR3 bases: TGTGCCAGCAGCCCCCGACTGGCCGTGACTGCCTACGAGCAGTACTTC. The whole variable domain, filled in from reference TRBV7-2 and TRBJ2-7, reads GAGVSQSPSNKVTEKGKDVELRCDPISGHTALYWYRQSLGQGLEFLIYFQGNSAPDKSGLPSDRFSAERTGGSVSTLTIQRTQQEDSAVYLCASSPRLAVTAYEQYFGPGTRLTVT.

V and J are TRBV18 and TRBJ1-2; D is unresolved. The CDR3 totals 14 residues. The germline V and J ends were trimmed by 3 bases and 4 bases, with 12 bases remaining between them. Per the germline V gene, CDR1 is KGHSH and CDR2 is LQKENI. CDR3: CASSPLSSGYGYTF. DNA of the CDR3: TGTGCCAGCTCACCTTTGTCCTCCGGCTATGGCTACACCTTC.

The J gene is TRBJ2-5, the V gene TRBV2; TRBD1 might be the D (6 bases). CDR3 length: 15 residues. Germline CDR1 and CDR2: SNHLY and FYNNEI. V was shortened by 3 bases and J by 4 bases, with 15 bases between the two germline ends. CDR3 protein: CASSEFSGARETQYF. The CDR3 coding sequence is TGTGCCAGCAGTGAGTTCTCAGGGGCTCGAGAGACCCAGTACTTC. The full variable domain, in which reference TRBV2 and TRBJ2-5 provide the parts outside the CDR3, is EPEVTQTPSHQVTQMGQEVILRCVPISNHLYFYWYRQILGQKVEFLVSFYNNEISEKSEIFDDQFSVERPDGSNFTLKIRSTKLEDSAMYFCASSEFSGARETQYFGPGTRLLVL.